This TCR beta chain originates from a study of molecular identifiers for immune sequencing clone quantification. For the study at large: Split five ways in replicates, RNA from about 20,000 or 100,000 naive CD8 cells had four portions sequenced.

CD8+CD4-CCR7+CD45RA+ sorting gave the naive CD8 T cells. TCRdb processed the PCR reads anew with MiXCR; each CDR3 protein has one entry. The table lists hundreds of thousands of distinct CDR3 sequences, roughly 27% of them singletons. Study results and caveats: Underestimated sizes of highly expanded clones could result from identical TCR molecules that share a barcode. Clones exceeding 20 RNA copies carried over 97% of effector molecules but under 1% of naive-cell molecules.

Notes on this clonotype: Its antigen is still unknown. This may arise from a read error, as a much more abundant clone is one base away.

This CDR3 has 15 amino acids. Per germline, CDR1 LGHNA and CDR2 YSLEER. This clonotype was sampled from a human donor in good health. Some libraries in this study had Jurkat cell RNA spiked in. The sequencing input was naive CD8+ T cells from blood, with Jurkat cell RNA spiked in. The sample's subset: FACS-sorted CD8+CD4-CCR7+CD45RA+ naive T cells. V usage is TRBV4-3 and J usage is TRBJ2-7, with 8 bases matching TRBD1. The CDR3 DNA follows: TGCACCAGCAGCCAAGAAGGACAGGGAGGCTACGAGCAGTACTTC. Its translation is CTSSQEGQGGYEQYF.